The 25 T cell receptor beta chains reported below all come from one sample, sequenced in a study of identical twins. TCRdb passed the 5' RACE reads through MiXCR, listing each CDR3 protein once. The table records about 900,000 distinct CDR3 sequences, over 9% of them present only once. A further study also used this sample, focusing on yellow fever vaccine responses in identical twins.

The sequenced material came from PBMCs. All receptors derive from a woman aged 18 to 35 in good health.

This clonotype came up a few times. The chain combines TRBV24-1 with TRBJ2-5; 9 bases are a match to TRBD2. Germline CDR1 reads KGHDR; CDR2 reads SFDVKD. This CDR3 is built from 15 residues. V lost 9 bases and J lost 5; bases outside the gene matches: 12. CDR3 bases: TGTGCCACCTCGGATGTGGCGGGAGGGTGGGAGACCCAGTACTTC. Amino acids: CATSDVAGGWETQYF.

The rearrangement links TRBV20-1 to TRBJ2-7; TRBD2 agrees at 15 bases. There are 15 residues in the CDR3. CDR1 and CDR2 from the germline V gene are DFQATT and SNEGSKA (reference sequence). The V segment lost 3 bases and the J segment 1 base; nucleotides outside the gene matches: 1. The CDR3 region is CSARGTSGGSYEQYV. CDR3 sequence (DNA): TGCAGTGCTAGGGGGACTAGCGGGGGGTCCTACGAGCAGTACGTC.

The table lists this clonotype with a few counts. This chain joins TRBV7-2 and TRBJ1-1; TRBD1 aligns across 8 bases. V was clipped by 2 bases and J by 0 bases; unmatched bases: 2. This CDR3 comprises 15 residues. CDR1 SGHTA and CDR2 FQGNSA come from the germline V gene. CDR3 amino acids: CASSLSGQVNTEAFF. The CDR3 DNA reads as TGTGCCAGCAGCTTATCGGGACAGGTGAACACTGAAGCTTTCTTT.

This clonotype was counted between two and nine times. This sequence joins TRBV6-5 and TRBJ2-3; D uncertain. CDR3 length: 15 amino acids. V gave up 2 bases and J gave up 6 bases, with 15 bases separating them. Germline lookup yields CDR1 MNHEY and CDR2 SVGAGI. In DNA, the CDR3 is TGTGCCAGCAGTTACGCTGCCGAGTCCGTTGATACGCAGTATTTT. It encodes CASSYAAESVDTQYF.

The chain couples TRBV15 to TRBJ2-2; TRBD1 matches 7 bases. Per germline, CDR1 LNHNV and CDR2 YYDKDF (reference sequence). The V and J ends lost 5 bases and 8 bases, in that order; junction bases with no gene match: 8. The CDR3 consists of 14 residues. The CDR3 region has the DNA TGTGCCACCAGCCCGACAGGGAAGGAGGGGGAGCTGTTTTTT. Protein sequence: CATSPTGKEGELFF.

As for this clonotype: The junction differs from germline at one of its ends, possibly a read error. The CDR3 is CASSVGTGSNYGYTF. The CDR3 DNA sequence: TGTGCCAGCAGCGTAGGGACAGGGTCTAACTATGGCTACACCTTC. The V and J genes are TRBV13 and TRBJ1-2, with 9 bases matching TRBD1. Germline assignment: CDR1 PRHDT and CDR2 FYEKMQ (reference sequence). The length of the CDR3 is 15 residues.

This clonotype appeared a few times. The chain links TRBV29-1 to TRBJ1-1, with D perhaps TRBD1 (5 bases). Germline V gene sequence: CDR1 SQVTM, CDR2 ANQGSEA. The CDR3 is 13 residues long. Trimming took off 4 bases at V and 0 bases at J, with 9 bases between the two ends. The CDR3 is CSVGEGVNTEAFF. CDR3 bases: TGCAGCGTTGGGGAAGGGGTGAACACTGAAGCTTTCTTT. The full variable domain, its missing parts supplied by reference TRBV29-1 and TRBJ1-1, is SAVISQKPSRDICQRGTSLTIQCQVDSQVTMMFWYRQQPGQSLTLIATANQGSEATYESGFVIDKFPISRPNLTFSTLTVSNMSPEDSSIYLCSVGEGVNTEAFFGQGTRLTVV.

This clonotype was observed at least ten times. The chain links TRBV3-1 to TRBJ2-4; TRBD1 agrees at 7 bases. With 0 bases clipped from V and 6 bases from J, the junction kept 8 bases outside the gene matches. This CDR3 has 16 amino acids. From germline, CDR1 is LGHDT and CDR2 YNNKEL (reference sequence). Here the CDR3 reads CASSQDSRHRGNIQYF. The CDR3 region has the DNA TGTGCCAGCAGCCAAGACTCTCGTCACAGGGGAAACATTCAGTACTTC.

This clonotype has a handful of counts. The J gene is TRBJ2-5, the V gene TRBV10-3; 7 bases align to TRBD1. With 2 bases clipped from V and 5 bases from J, the junction kept 8 bases outside the gene matches. This CDR3 comprises 15 residues. Germline loops: CDR1 ENHRY, CDR2 SYGVKD. In DNA form, the CDR3 reads TGTGCCATCAGTGAGCCTAGGGACAGTGGTGAGACCCAGTACTTC. This encodes CAISEPRDSGETQYF.

The V gene is TRBV27, the J gene TRBJ2-7; 10 nucleotides agree with TRBD2. The V gene's germline CDR1 is MNHEY and CDR2 SMNVEV (reference sequence). V was clipped by 5 bases and J by 4 bases; unmatched bases: 14. The CDR3 covers 17 residues. This CDR3 reads CASSRLAGAHRGYEQYF. The CDR3 DNA reads as TGTGCCAGCAGTCGGCTAGCGGGAGCCCACCGGGGGTACGAGCAGTACTTC.

V is TRBV5-1 and J is TRBJ2-1; TRBD2 agrees at 15 bases. This CDR3 contains 17 residues. Germline V gives CDR1 SGHRS, CDR2 YFSETQ. V shed 4 bases and J 1 base; nucleotides not matched to a gene: 3. CDR3 in amino acids: CASSRGTSGRSYNEQFF. The CDR3 DNA is TGCGCCAGCAGCCGCGGGACTAGCGGGAGGTCCTACAATGAGCAGTTCTTC.

This clonotype was detected a few times. The chain links TRBV29-1 to TRBJ1-4; no definite D call. Germline assignment: CDR1 SQVTM and CDR2 ANQGSEA. V was trimmed by 6 bases and J by 0 bases, leaving 11 bases between them. The CDR3 totals 14 residues. DNA of the CDR3: TGCAGCGTCGGAAATACACCAACTAATGAAAAACTGTTTTTT. Translation gives CSVGNTPTNEKLFF. Filled out from reference TRBV29-1 and TRBJ1-4, the complete variable domain reads SAVISQKPSRDICQRGTSLTIQCQVDSQVTMMFWYRQQPGQSLTLIATANQGSEATYESGFVIDKFPISRPNLTFSTLTVSNMSPEDSSIYLCSVGNTPTNEKLFFGSGTQLSVL.

This clonotype was detected only a few times. The V and J genes are TRBV7-8 and TRBJ2-5, with D maybe TRBD2 (6 bases). The V gene's germline CDR1 is SGHVS and CDR2 FQNEAQ. Trimming removed 4 bases at V and 9 bases at J, with 21 bases between. This CDR3 has 15 residues. The chain's CDR3 is CASSSPTRSGLAQYF. The DNA of the CDR3 is TGTGCCAGCAGCTCCCCGACTAGATCAGGCTTGGCCCAGTACTTC.

This clonotype was counted a few times. The CDR3 DNA reads as TGTGCCAGCACTGTACTAGCGGGCGCTGTTGATGAGCAGTTCTTC. This translates into CASTVLAGAVDEQFF. This rearrangement joins TRBV12-3 or TRBV12-4 to TRBJ2-1; 9 bases fit TRBD2. The CDR3 consists of 15 residues. The V segment lost 7 bases and the J segment 8 bases; nucleotides outside the gene matches: 12.

CDR3 in DNA: TGCAGCGTTGGGCGGGCAGGGGAGGCTTTCTTT. This encodes CSVGRAGEAFF. This rearrangement joins TRBV29-1 to TRBJ1-1; the D gene is possibly TRBD1 (6 bases). V lost 4 bases, J lost 11 bases, and 14 bases lay in between. This CDR3 contains 11 residues. Germline CDR1 is SQVTM and CDR2 is ANQGSEA.

The sample holds a few counts of this clonotype. This chain links TRBV20-1 with TRBJ2-3; D is unclear. Germline V CDR1 and CDR2: DFQATT, SNEGSKA (reference sequence). V was cut by 0 bases and J by 1 base, with 11 bases left in between. The CDR3 is made up of 15 amino acids. The chain's CDR3 is CSARDHLVGTDTQYF. CDR3 sequence (DNA): TGCAGTGCTAGAGACCACTTAGTAGGCACAGATACGCAGTATTTT.

The chain uses TRBV28 and TRBJ1-3; 7 bases are shared with TRBD1. The germline V gene encodes CDR1 MDHEN and CDR2 SYDVKM. With V trimmed by 8 bases and J by 2 bases, 3 bases remained unmatched. The CDR3 is 13 amino acids. CDR3 protein: CASGGQAGNTIYF. CDR3 in DNA: TGTGCCAGCGGCGGACAGGCTGGAAACACCATATATTTT.

This clonotype has a count of ten or more. A read error may account for a junction end that differs from germline. The chain has TRBV5-1 and TRBJ2-5; unclear D gene. Germline CDR1 is SGHRS and CDR2 is YFSETQ. The CDR3 covers 14 residues. CDR3 sequence (DNA): TGTGCCAGCAGCTTAGGCGGAACGCAAGAGACCCAGTACTTC. It translates to CASSLGGTQETQYF.

The table lists this clonotype with a few counts. V and J are TRBV6-5 and TRBJ2-7; 7 bases align to TRBD2. The J segment lost 1 base and the V segment lost 4 bases, leaving 4 bases of the junction unmatched. CDR1 and CDR2 from the germline V gene are MNHEY and SVGAGI. The CDR3 covers 14 residues. DNA for the CDR3: TGTGCCAGCAGTTCGGGGGGATTGTCCTACGAGCAGTACTTC. This sequence encodes CASSSGGLSYEQYF.

This clonotype was detected only a few times. CDR3: CASSDQTGTGDYNEQFF. The CDR3 coding sequence is TGTGCCAGCAGCGACCAAACCGGGACAGGAGACTACAATGAGCAGTTCTTC. The J gene is TRBJ2-1, the V gene TRBV14; the match to TRBD1 covers 8 bases. This CDR3 has 17 residues. Germline assignment: CDR1 SGHDN and CDR2 FVKESK. Trimming took 5 bases from V and 3 from J; bases not matched to a gene: 12.

The gene calls are TRBV20-1 and TRBJ2-5; D remains unclear. The CDR3 spans 15 residues. The germline gives CDR1 DFQATT, CDR2 SNEGSKA (reference sequence). The V end was cut by 6 bases, the J end by 3 bases, with 20 bases between. The CDR3 DNA sequence: TGCAGTGCCCAGGATGAGGCGGATATAGAAGAGACCCAGTACTTC. It encodes CSAQDEADIEETQYF.

The sample holds many counts of this clonotype. The chain joins TRBV3-1 to TRBJ2-5; D not certain. The ends were cut back, 0 bases at V and 2 bases at J, with 10 bases in the middle. The V gene's germline CDR1 is LGHDT and CDR2 YNNKEL (reference sequence). The CDR3 sequence is 15 residues long. The CDR3 DNA is TGTGCCAGCAGCCAAGATTTTGGGGTTCAAGAGACCCAGTACTTC. Translating gives CASSQDFGVQETQYF.

This clonotype came up a few times. The genes are TRBV7-6 and TRBJ2-5; no firm D call. Trimming took off 1 base at V and 6 bases at J, with 6 bases between the two ends. The CDR3 length is 12 residues. From germline, CDR1 is SGHVS and CDR2 FNYEAQ. The CDR3 DNA reads TGTGCCAGCAGCTTAGTCATCCAGACCCAGTACTTC. It encodes CASSLVIQTQYF.

Turning to this clonotype: A read error may be the cause here, since a much bigger clone is one base away. The CDR3 nucleotides are TGCAGCGTTGTCCCTAGCGGGAGGGTGAATGAGCAGTTCTTC. This translates into CSVVPSGRVNEQFF. The chain recombines TRBV29-1 with TRBJ2-1; 12 bases match TRBD2. From germline, CDR1 is SQVTM and CDR2 ANQGSEA. This CDR3 is built from 14 residues. V trimming: 4 bases; J trimming: 7 bases; junction bases outside the gene matches: 5.

This clonotype was found a few times. The CDR3 coding sequence is TGCAGTGCTAGAACGTGGGACTCTGGAAACACCATATATTTT. Encoded protein: CSARTWDSGNTIYF. The V gene is TRBV20-1, the J gene TRBJ1-3; no clear D gene. V dropped 2 bases and J dropped 0 bases, with 8 bases sitting between them. This CDR3 has 14 amino acids. Germline assignment: CDR1 DFQATT and CDR2 SNEGSKA (reference sequence).